This is a list of T cell receptor beta chains from one sample in a study of cytomegalovirus exposure and HLA in healthy donors. Only in-frame clones appear in the TCRdb table, and some are missing; sequencing was by immunoSEQ multiplex PCR. The table has about 150,000 clones, about 88% seen once. Sequencing was done on a sample of PBMCs. The origin of the receptors is a woman in her late teens or twenties in good health and CMV-seronegative. CDR3s include the opening cysteine and the closing phenylalanine or tryptophan. Fields, in order: V gene, J gene, CDR3 length, CDR3 protein.

V: TRBV10-3
J: TRBJ2-1
length: 16
CDR3: CAISSVVQGPYNEQFF

V: TRBV30
J: TRBJ1-1
length: 14
CDR3: CAWSPGVGPPFAFF

V: TRBV28
J: TRBJ2-7
length: 14
CDR3: CASSLPREGYEQYF

V: TRBV5-1
J: TRBJ1-6
length: 14
CDR3: CASSLTGSGTPLHF

V: TRBV5-1
J: TRBJ2-4
length: 14
CDR3: CASGPLGQGSIQYF

V: TRBV13
J: TRBJ2-5
length: 14
CDR3: CASSLGRGQETQYF

V: TRBV7-8
J: TRBJ2-3
length: 17
CDR3: CASSLAGLAGITDTQYF

V: TRBV29-1
J: TRBJ1-1
length: 13
CDR3: CSVVQGGVTEAFF

V: TRBV5-1
J: TRBJ1-1
length: 15
CDR3: CASSLAGQGESEAFF

V: TRBV6-1
J: TRBJ2-5
length: 13
CDR3: CASSEVRVETQYF

V: TRBV25-1
J: TRBJ1-1
length: 12
CDR3: CASSGINTEAFF

V: TRBV7-9
J: TRBJ1-1
length: 13
CDR3: CASSFGGNTEAFF

V: TRBV27
J: TRBJ2-2
length: 15
CDR3: CASSSGLATAGELFF

V: TRBV2
J: TRBJ1-5
length: 15
CDR3: CASSEAQGGGQPQHF

V: TRBV28
J: TRBJ1-3
length: 17
CDR3: CASSLRGVTGVGNTIYF

V: TRBV5-1
J: TRBJ2-5
length: 14
CDR3: CASSLPRDAETQYF

V: TRBV12-2
J: TRBJ1-2
length: 18
CDR3: CASRPHRDRGPVNYGYTF

V: TRBV19
J: TRBJ2-2
length: 15
CDR3: CASRDRTGGAGELFF

V: TRBV4-2
J: TRBJ1-5
length: 14
CDR3: CASSQDQGDQPQHF

V: TRBV4-2
J: TRBJ2-4
length: 11
CDR3: CASSQANIQYF

V: TRBV9
J: TRBJ2-1
length: 15
CDR3: CASSFGQGVFNEQFF

V: TRBV5-1
J: TRBJ2-6
length: 16
CDR3: CASSLDGGAGANVLTF

V: TRBV30
J: TRBJ2-1
length: 17
CDR3: CAWSVRWGGPRRNEQFF

V: TRBV13
J: TRBJ2-3
length: 18
CDR3: CASSLTLTTAPRTDTQYF

V: TRBV6-4
J: TRBJ2-7
length: 15
CDR3: CASRRPPGGCYEQYF

V: TRBV5-6
J: TRBJ2-5
length: 14
CDR3: CASSWDRGQETQYF

V: TRBV28
J: TRBJ2-2
length: 15
CDR3: CASSPSGEITGELFF

V: TRBV15
J: TRBJ2-6
length: 15
CDR3: CATSRLLSGANVLTF

V: TRBV27
J: TRBJ2-2
length: 17
CDR3: CASSLSTGGMNTGELFF

V: TRBV15
J: TRBJ2-3
length: 15
CDR3: CATSALGHRTDTQYF

V: TRBV28
J: TRBJ1-2
length: 15
CDR3: CASSLRGADSYGYTF

V: TRBV7-9
J: TRBJ2-3
length: 15
CDR3: CASSLPGTSTDTQYF

V: TRBV4-1
J: TRBJ2-2
length: 17
CDR3: CASSQAWGGVDTGELFF

V: TRBV28
J: TRBJ2-7
length: 14
CDR3: CASSFPSAANEQYF